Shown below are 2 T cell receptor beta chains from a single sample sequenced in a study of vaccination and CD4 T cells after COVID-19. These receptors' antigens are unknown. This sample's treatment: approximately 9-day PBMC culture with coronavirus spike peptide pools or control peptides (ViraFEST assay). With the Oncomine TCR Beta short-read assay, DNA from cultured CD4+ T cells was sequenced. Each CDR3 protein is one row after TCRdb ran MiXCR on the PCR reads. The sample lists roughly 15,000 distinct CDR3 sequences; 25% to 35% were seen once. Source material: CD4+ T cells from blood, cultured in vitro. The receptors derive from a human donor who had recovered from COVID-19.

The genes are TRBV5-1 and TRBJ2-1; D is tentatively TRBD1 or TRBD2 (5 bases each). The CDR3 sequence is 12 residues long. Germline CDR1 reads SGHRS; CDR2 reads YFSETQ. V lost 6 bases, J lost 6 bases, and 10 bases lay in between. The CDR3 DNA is TGCGCCAGCACGGGACCCCGCAATGAGCAGTTCTTC. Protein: CASTGPRNEQFF. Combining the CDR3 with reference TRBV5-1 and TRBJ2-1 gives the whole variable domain KAGVTQTPRYLIKTRGQQVTLSCSPISGHRSVSWYQQTPGQGLQFLFEYFSETQRNKGNFPGRFSGRQFSNSRSEMNVSTLELGDSALYLCASTGPRNEQFFGPGTRLTVL.

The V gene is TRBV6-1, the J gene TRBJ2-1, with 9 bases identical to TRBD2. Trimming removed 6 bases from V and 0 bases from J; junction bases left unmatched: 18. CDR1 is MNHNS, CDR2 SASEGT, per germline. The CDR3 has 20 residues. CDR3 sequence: CASSRVVGAGGLSSYNEQFF. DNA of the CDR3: TGTGCCAGCAGCCGAGTGGTGGGAGCGGGGGGCCTTAGCTCCTACAATGAGCAGTTCTTC.